This record covers a single T cell receptor beta chain. Trimming took off 6 bases at V and 4 bases at J, with 8 bases between the two ends. Germline CDR1 LGHDT, CDR2 YNNKEL (reference sequence). This CDR3 spans 12 amino acids. This sample was included in a study of control samples from healthy donors and cancer patients. Assay: immunoSEQ multiplex PCR; the TCRdb copy retains only in-frame clones and omits some. This sample carries fewer than 110,000 clones, around 89% of them seen once, and the ten largest clones take about 20%. The sequenced material came from PBMCs. The receptor was isolated from a man aged 55 to 69 with lung cancer. J is TRBJ2-3 and V is TRBV3-1 (or the pseudogene TRBV3-2); D not certain. The CDR3 nucleotides are TGTGCCAGCAGTCGGACGTCAGATACGCAGTATTTT. Translating gives CASSRTSDTQYF.